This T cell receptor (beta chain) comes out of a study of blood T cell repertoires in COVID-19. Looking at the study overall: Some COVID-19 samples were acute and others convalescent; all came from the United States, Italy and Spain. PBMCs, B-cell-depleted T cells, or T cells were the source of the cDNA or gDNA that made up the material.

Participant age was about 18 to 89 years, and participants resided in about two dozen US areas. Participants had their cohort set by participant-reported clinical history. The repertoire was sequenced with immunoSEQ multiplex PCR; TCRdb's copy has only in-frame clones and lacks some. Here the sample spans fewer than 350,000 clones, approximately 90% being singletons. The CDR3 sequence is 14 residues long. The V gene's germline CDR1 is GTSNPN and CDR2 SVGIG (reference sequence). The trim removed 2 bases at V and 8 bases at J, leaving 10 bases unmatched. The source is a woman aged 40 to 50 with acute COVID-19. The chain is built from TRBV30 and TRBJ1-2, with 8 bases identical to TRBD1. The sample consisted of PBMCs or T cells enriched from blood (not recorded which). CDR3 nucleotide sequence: TGTGCCTGGAGTATCCCAGGGGGCTCTGAGGGCTACACCTTC. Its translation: CAWSIPGGSEGYTF.